These 12 T cell receptor beta chains originate from one sample sequenced in a study of OX40 agonist ivuxolimab in advanced cancers. Some clones are missing from TCRdb's copy, which holds only in-frame ones; the method was immunoSEQ multiplex PCR. Found here are about 83,000 clones, 91% of them singletons; the top ten hold 8.4%. The specimen comprised CD4+ or CD8+ T cells sorted from blood, sampled in a trial of the OX40 agonist ivuxolimab. Receptors were obtained from an adult with an advanced solid tumor such as melanoma, head and neck, liver or kidney cancer.

The chain joins TRBV29-1 to TRBJ2-1; 7 bases are shared with TRBD2. V trimming: 2 bases; J trimming: 7 bases; junction bases outside the gene matches: 5. Per the germline V gene, CDR1 is SQVTM and CDR2 is ANQGSEA. This CDR3 region has 13 residues. The CDR3 region has the DNA TGCAGCGTTGAATTGGGACTACGAAATGAGCAGTTCTTC. Protein product: CSVELGLRNEQFF.

This sequence joins TRBV15 and TRBJ2-3, with D maybe TRBD2 (6 bases). V was pared by 5 bases and J by 2 bases, with 11 bases between. The CDR3 is made up of 14 amino acids. Per the germline V gene, CDR1 is LNHNV and CDR2 is YYDKDF (reference sequence). The CDR3 loop is CATSGAGFTDTQYF. For the CDR3, the DNA is TGTGCCACCAGCGGGGCGGGATTCACAGATACGCAGTATTTT.

The chain uses TRBV6-5 and TRBJ1-6; no definite D call. The CDR3 is 15 amino acids. The V gene lost 7 bases and the J gene lost 5 bases, with 15 bases spanning the gap. In germline, CDR1 is MNHEY, CDR2 SVGAGI. CDR3 nucleotide sequence: TGTGCCAGCATTGGGAGGGTGGTACATAATTCACCCCTCCACTTT. Its translation: CASIGRVVHNSPLHF.

This chain links TRBV9 with TRBJ1-4; 10 nucleotides agree with TRBD1. Per germline, CDR1 SGDLS and CDR2 YYNGEE. V was pared by 0 bases and J by 6 bases, with 2 bases of the junction left unmatched. This CDR3 comprises 15 residues. CDR3 residues: CASSVAGTGDEKLFF. CDR3 nucleotides: TGTGCCAGCAGCGTAGCCGGGACAGGGGATGAAAAACTGTTTTTT.

In this sample, this clone turned up a few times. The sample contains more than one DNA sequence encoding this CDR3. This chain joins TRBV19 and TRBJ2-7; tentative D call: TRBD1 (6 bases). The V gene lost 6 bases and the J gene lost 0 bases, with 12 bases spanning the gap. Germline V gene lookup returns CDR1 LNHDA and CDR2 SQIVND (reference sequence). This CDR3 has 14 residues. CDR3 in DNA: TGTGCCAGTAGCTCAACGGGACACTCCTACGAGCAGTACGTC. This translates into CASSSTGHSYEQYV.

The chain uses TRBV2 and TRBJ2-1; D ambiguous. Trimming removed 10 bases from V and 4 bases from J, with 17 bases in between. Germline V gene lookup returns CDR1 SNHLY and CDR2 FYNNEI. The CDR3 totals 14 residues. In DNA form, the CDR3 reads TGTGCCACCAGCCTCGGACGCATATACAATGAGCAGTTCTTC. Encoded protein: CATSLGRIYNEQFF.

This clone was detected once. The chain has TRBV9 and TRBJ2-1; possibly TRBD1 or TRBD2 for D (5 bases each). CDR1 and CDR2 from the germline V gene are SGDLS and YYNGEE. This CDR3 comprises 13 residues. Between the trimmed V and J ends, which lost 0 bases and 8 bases, there was a span of 9 bases. This chain's CDR3 is CASSVGGPYEQFF. Written as DNA, the CDR3 is TGTGCCAGCAGCGTAGGGGGACCATATGAGCAGTTCTTC.

This chain uses TRBV4-1 with TRBJ2-7; TRBD1 or TRBD2 may be the D gene (6 bases each). From germline, CDR1 is MGHRA and CDR2 YSYEKL. The CDR3 contains 17 residues. Trimming shortened V by 2 bases and J by 4 bases, and 21 bases separated the two germline ends. As DNA, the CDR3 is TGCGCCAGCAGCCAACGATGGGGGGCGGGCGGATCATACGAGCAGTACGTC. Protein sequence: CASSQRWGAGGSYEQYV.

This chain joins TRBV2 and TRBJ2-1, with D perhaps matching TRBD2 (5 bases). Trimming shortened V by 3 bases and J by 8 bases, and 17 bases separated the two germline ends. The germline gives CDR1 SNHLY, CDR2 FYNNEI. The CDR3 has 15 residues. CDR3 nucleotide sequence: TGTGCCAGCAGTGATCCTAGCCACCTGGTGTATGAGCAGTTCTTC. Translation gives CASSDPSHLVYEQFF.

This chain connects TRBV27 to TRBJ2-1, with 7 bases lining up with TRBD2. The CDR3 contains 15 residues. V lost 3 bases and J lost 7; bases outside the gene matches: 9. Germline V CDR1 and CDR2: MNHEY, SMNVEV (reference sequence). The CDR3, as DNA: TGTGCCAGCAGTTTCGGCGGGGGTACTATAAATGAGCAGTTCTTC. Translation: CASSFGGGTINEQFF.

This chain connects TRBV9 to TRBJ2-1; 7 bases agree with TRBD2. Germline V gene lookup returns CDR1 SGDLS and CDR2 YYNGEE. The junction had 9 bases not matched to a gene; V was cut back by 0 bases and J by 9 bases. The CDR3 totals 15 residues. CDR3 in amino acids: CASSVEPAGPSEQFF. The DNA for the CDR3 is TGTGCCAGCAGCGTAGAGCCAGCGGGGCCATCTGAGCAGTTCTTC.

The rearrangement joins TRBV29-1 to TRBJ2-5, with a weak D call TRBD1 (5 bases). The V gene lost 5 bases and the J gene lost 8 bases, with 18 bases spanning the gap. CDR3 length: 13 amino acids. Germline V gives CDR1 SQVTM, CDR2 ANQGSEA. This CDR3 reads CSVLGLVEFTQYF. The CDR3 DNA sequence: TGCAGCGTTCTGGGGCTAGTCGAATTTACCCAGTACTTC. Using reference TRBV29-1 and TRBJ2-5 for the parts outside the CDR3, the full variable domain is SAVISQKPSRDICQRGTSLTIQCQVDSQVTMMFWYRQQPGQSLTLIATANQGSEATYESGFVIDKFPISRPNLTFSTLTVSNMSPEDSSIYLCSVLGLVEFTQYFGPGTRLLVL.